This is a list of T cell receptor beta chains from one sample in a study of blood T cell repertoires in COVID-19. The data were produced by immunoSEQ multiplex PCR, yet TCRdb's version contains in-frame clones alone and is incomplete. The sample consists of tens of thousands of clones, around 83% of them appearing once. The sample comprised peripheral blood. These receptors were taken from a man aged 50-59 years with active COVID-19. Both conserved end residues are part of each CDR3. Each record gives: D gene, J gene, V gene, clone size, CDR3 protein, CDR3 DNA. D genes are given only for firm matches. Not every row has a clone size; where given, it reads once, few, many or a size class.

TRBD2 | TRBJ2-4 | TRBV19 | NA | CASSRAGHGLAEALAKNIQYF | TGTGCCAGTAGTAGAGCGGGTCATGGACTAGCGGAGGCACTAGCCAAAAACATTCAGTACTTC
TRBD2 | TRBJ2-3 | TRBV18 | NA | CASSPISLSSGADTQYF | TGTGCCAGCTCACCAATAAGCCTGTCTAGCGGAGCGGATACGCAGTATTTT
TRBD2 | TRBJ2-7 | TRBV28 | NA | CASGRASYEQYF | TGTGCCAGCGGGAGGGCCTCCTACGAGCAGTACTTC
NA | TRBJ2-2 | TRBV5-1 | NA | CASSPTVAGELFF | TGCGCCAGCAGCCCGACAGTTGCCGGGGAGCTGTTTTTT
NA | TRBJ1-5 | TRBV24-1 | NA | CATSLGGNRNQPQHF | TGTGCCACCAGTTTGGGGGGGAACCGCAATCAGCCCCAGCATTTT
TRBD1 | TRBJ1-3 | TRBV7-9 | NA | CASSLDRVLSF | TGTGCCAGCAGCTTGGACAGGGTCCTATCTTTT
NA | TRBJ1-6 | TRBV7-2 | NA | CASSLEGWGRGNSPLHF | TGTGCCAGCAGCTTAGAAGGGTGGGGAAGGGGTAATTCACCCCTCCACTTT
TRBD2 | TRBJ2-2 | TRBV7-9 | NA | CASSTSGSGELFF | TGTGCCAGCAGCACTAGCGGATCCGGGGAGCTGTTTTTT
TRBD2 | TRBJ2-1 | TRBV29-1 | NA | CSVRTSGFSYNEQFF | TGCAGCGTAAGGACTAGCGGGTTCTCCTACAATGAGCAGTTCTTC
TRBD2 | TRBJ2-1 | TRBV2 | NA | CASSLGGSNEQFF | TGTGCCAGCAGTCTCGGGGGGAGCAATGAGCAGTTCTTC
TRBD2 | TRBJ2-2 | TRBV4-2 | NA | CASSPRDSGIGNTGELFF | TGTGCCAGCAGCCCACGGGATAGCGGGATAGGGAACACCGGGGAGCTGTTTTTT
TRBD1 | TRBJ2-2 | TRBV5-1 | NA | CASSWGTDRGAGELFF | TGCGCCAGCAGCTGGGGGACCGACAGGGGTGCCGGGGAGCTGTTTTTT
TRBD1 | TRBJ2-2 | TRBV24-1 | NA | CATSDRTGPGELFF | TGTGCCACCAGTGACAGGACAGGGCCCGGGGAGCTGTTTTTT
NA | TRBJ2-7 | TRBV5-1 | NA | CASSLVREPSYEQYF | TGCGCCAGCAGCTTGGTGCGGGAACCCTCCTACGAGCAGTACTTC
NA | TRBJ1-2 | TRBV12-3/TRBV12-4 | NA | CASTWAPQYGYTF | TGTGCCAGCACCTGGGCCCCTCAGTATGGCTACACCTTC
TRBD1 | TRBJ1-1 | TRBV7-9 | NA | CASSWGDRGRRAFF | TGTGCCAGCTCTTGGGGTGACAGGGGGCGCAGGGCTTTCTTT
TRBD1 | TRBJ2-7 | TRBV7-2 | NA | CASSAYRGSYEQYF | TGTGCCAGCAGCGCCTACAGGGGTTCCTACGAGCAGTACTTC
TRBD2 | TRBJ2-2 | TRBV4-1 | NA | CASSQDLGLAGGGELFF | TGCGCCAGCAGCCAAGATTTGGGACTAGCGGGAGGCGGGGAGCTGTTTTTT
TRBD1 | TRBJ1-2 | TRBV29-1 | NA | CSVDRIYGYTF | TGCAGCGTGGACAGGATCTATGGCTACACCTTC
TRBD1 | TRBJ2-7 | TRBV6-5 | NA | CASRARGSPQEQYF | TGTGCCAGCAGGGCCAGGGGGTCACCGCAGGAGCAGTACTTC
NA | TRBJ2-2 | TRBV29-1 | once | CSVEGQTNTGELFF | TGCAGCGTTGAAGGACAGACGAACACCGGGGAGCTGTTTTTT
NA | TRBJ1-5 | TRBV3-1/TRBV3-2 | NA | CASSQGGSDQPQHF | TGTGCCAGCAGCCAAGGCGGCTCTGATCAGCCCCAGCATTTT
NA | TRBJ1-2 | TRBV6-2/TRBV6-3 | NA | CASSFSGPYYGYTF | TGTGCCAGCAGTTTCTCGGGGCCTTACTATGGCTACACCTTC
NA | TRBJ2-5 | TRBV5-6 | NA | CASSIPYQETQYF | TGTGCCAGCAGCATTCCGTACCAAGAGACCCAGTACTTC
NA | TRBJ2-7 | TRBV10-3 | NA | CAISPGDEQYF | TGTGCCATCAGTCCGGGGGACGAGCAGTACTTC
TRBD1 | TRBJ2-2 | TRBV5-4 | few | CASRDRDRRSGELFF | TGTGCCAGCAGGGACCGGGACAGACGATCCGGGGAGCTGTTTTTT
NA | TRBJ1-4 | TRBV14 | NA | CASSLGGRGEKLFF | TGTGCCAGCAGCCTGGGAGGGCGAGGTGAAAAACTGTTTTTT
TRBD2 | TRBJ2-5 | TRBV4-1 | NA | CASSQGTSGGIGETQYF | TGCGCCAGCAGCCAGGGGACTAGCGGGGGGATAGGGGAGACCCAGTACTTC
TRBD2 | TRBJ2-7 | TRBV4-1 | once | CASSQTRAGGLYEQYF | TGCGCCAGCAGCCAGACAAGGGCGGGGGGGCTCTACGAGCAGTACTTC
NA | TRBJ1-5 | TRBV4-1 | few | CASSQAPGMNQPQHF | TGCGCCAGCAGCCAGGCTCCGGGGATGAATCAGCCCCAGCATTTT
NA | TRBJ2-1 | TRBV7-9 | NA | CASSPYTPSYNEQFF | TGTGCCAGCAGCCCTTACACACCCTCCTACAATGAGCAGTTCTTC
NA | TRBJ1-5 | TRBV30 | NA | CAWSSAGGNQPQHF | TGTGCCTGGAGTTCCGCAGGGGGCAATCAGCCCCAGCATTTT